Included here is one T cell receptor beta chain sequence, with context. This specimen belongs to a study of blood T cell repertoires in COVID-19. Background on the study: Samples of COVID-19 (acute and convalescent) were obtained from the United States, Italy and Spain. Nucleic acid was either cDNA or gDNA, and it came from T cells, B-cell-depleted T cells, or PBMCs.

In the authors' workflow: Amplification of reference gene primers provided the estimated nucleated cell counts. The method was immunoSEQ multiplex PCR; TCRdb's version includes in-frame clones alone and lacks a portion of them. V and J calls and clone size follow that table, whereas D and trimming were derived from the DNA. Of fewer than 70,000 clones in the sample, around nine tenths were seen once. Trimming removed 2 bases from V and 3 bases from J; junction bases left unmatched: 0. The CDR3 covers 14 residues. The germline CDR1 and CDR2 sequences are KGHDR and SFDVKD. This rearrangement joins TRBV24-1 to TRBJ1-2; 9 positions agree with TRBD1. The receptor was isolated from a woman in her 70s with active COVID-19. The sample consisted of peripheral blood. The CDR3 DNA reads TGTGCCACCAGTGATTGGACAGGGGACTATGGCTACACCTTC. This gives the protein CATSDWTGDYGYTF.